These 15 T cell receptor beta chains originate from one sample sequenced in a study of T-cell memory formation after mild COVID-19. Each CDR3 protein is one row after TCRdb ran MiXCR on the 5' RACE reads. The data hold more than 350,000 distinct CDR3 sequences, with 15% to 20% observed a single time. Source material: PBMCs or a T cell subset sorted from them (not recorded which). These receptors were taken from a man aged 18 to 30 who had mild COVID-19 (a few samples of this study predate the infection). Cell type and time point are not known.

The chain employs TRBV4-1 and TRBJ1-1; D remains ambiguous. V shed 4 bases and J shed 4 bases, with 13 bases lying between them. Germline CDR1 is MGHRA and CDR2 is YSYEKL. The CDR3 is made up of 14 amino acids. This CDR3 reads CASSPEVVGTEAFF. CDR3 nucleotides: TGCGCCAGCAGCCCTGAGGTGGTAGGCACTGAAGCTTTCTTT.

The chain carries TRBV2 and TRBJ1-5; TRBD1 is a possible D gene (5 bases). The germline V gene encodes CDR1 SNHLY and CDR2 FYNNEI. The CDR3 has 15 residues. The V end was cut by 5 bases, the J end by 0 bases, with 11 bases between. In DNA form, the CDR3 reads TGTGCCAGCAGTCTACATAGGGGTAGCAATCAGCCCCAGCATTTT. As protein: CASSLHRGSNQPQHF.

The table lists this clonotype with many counts. J is TRBJ1-2 and V is TRBV7-2; no firm D call. Trimming took 2 bases from V and 4 from J, leaving 5 bases between them. CDR1 is SGHTA and CDR2 is FQGNSA in the germline V gene. This CDR3 spans 12 amino acids. The CDR3 DNA sequence: TGTGCCAGCAGCTTATCCGGCTATGGCTACACCTTC. This sequence encodes CASSLSGYGYTF.

This clonotype came up a few times. This rearrangement joins TRBV11-3 to TRBJ2-2; D call uncertain. V lost 1 base and J 2 bases, leaving 8 bases between the germline ends. The germline V gene has CDR1 SGHNT and CDR2 YENEEA. This CDR3 spans 15 amino acids. CDR3 region: CASSLGWANTGELFF. DNA for the CDR3: TGTGCCAGCAGCTTAGGATGGGCCAACACCGGGGAGCTGTTTTTT.

This clonotype was detected only a few times. The chain employs TRBV7-8 and TRBJ1-2, with no clear D. With 2 bases removed from V and 2 bases from J, the gap between germline ends came to 9 bases. CDR3 length: 14 amino acids. In germline, CDR1 is SGHVS, CDR2 FQNEAQ. The CDR3 protein is CASSLWASNYGYTF. CDR3 sequence (DNA): TGTGCCAGCAGCTTATGGGCCAGCAACTATGGCTACACCTTC.

The chain uses TRBV5-1 and TRBJ2-7, with 8 bases fitting TRBD2. The CDR3 loop spans 13 amino acids. V gave up 8 bases and J gave up 2 bases; unmatched junction bases: 6. Per the germline V gene, CDR1 is SGHRS and CDR2 is YFSETQ. DNA for the CDR3: TGCGCCAGTCGGGGGGGTAATCCCTACGAGCAGTACGTC. It translates to CASRGGNPYEQYV.

This clonotype came up a few times. The CDR3 is CASSPGQASYEQYF. The CDR3 DNA sequence: TGTGCCAGCTCACCGGGACAGGCCTCCTACGAGCAGTACTTC. The chain joins TRBV18 to TRBJ2-7; TRBD1 matches 8 bases. The CDR3 totals 14 residues. The germline V gene has CDR1 KGHSH and CDR2 LQKENI. J gave up 0 bases and V 3 bases, and 1 base lay outside the gene matches.

This clonotype was seen only a few times. CDR3 DNA: TGTGCCACCCGGTGGGGGGGCCTCTACAATGAGCAGTTCTTC. Translation: CATRWGGLYNEQFF. This sequence joins TRBV6-2 or TRBV6-3 and TRBJ2-1, with a possible D match to TRBD2 (7 bases). The CDR3 runs 14 residues. V lost 10 bases and J lost 3, with 16 bases in between. Germline V lookup: CDR1 MNHEY, CDR2 SVGEGT.

This clonotype occurred a few times. V gene TRBV20-1 combines with J gene TRBJ2-1, with 12 bases that match TRBD2. The CDR3 is 14 residues long. Germline CDR1 DFQATT, CDR2 SNEGSKA (reference sequence). J was trimmed by 5 bases and V by 3 bases; bases with no gene match: 2. In nucleotides, the CDR3 is TGCAGTGCTAGCAGGACTAGCGGGAACAATGAGCAGTTCTTC. Translating it yields CSASRTSGNNEQFF.

This clonotype was seen more than once but under ten times. V and J are TRBV4-1 and TRBJ2-5; D call uncertain. This CDR3 has 14 amino acids. Germline V gene data show CDR1 as MGHRA and CDR2 as YSYEKL. Trimming removed 5 bases at V and 3 bases at J, with 13 bases between. The CDR3 loop is CASSSMGGKETQYF. The CDR3 DNA reads TGCGCCAGCAGCTCCATGGGCGGAAAAGAGACCCAGTACTTC.

There are a few counts of this clonotype. This rearrangement joins TRBV6-2 or TRBV6-3 to TRBJ2-7; 7 bases map to TRBD1. The length of the CDR3 is 12 residues. Trimming cost V 0 bases and J 10 bases; bases outside gene matches: 3. Germline-derived CDR1 and CDR2 are MNHEY and SVGEGT. The CDR3 region has the DNA TGTGCCAGCAGTTACTCGACAGGGTCCCAGTACTTC. The encoded protein is CASSYSTGSQYF.

The V and J genes are TRBV5-5 and TRBJ1-2; D call uncertain. Germline CDR1 is SGHKS and CDR2 is YYEKEE (reference sequence). The V end lost 0 bases, the J end lost 4 bases, and 13 bases lay between the germline ends. There are 15 residues in the CDR3. DNA for the CDR3: TGTGCCAGCAGCTTGGAATGGTCAGAGGGCTATGGCTACACCTTC. The encoded protein is CASSLEWSEGYGYTF. Variable domain in full (rest from reference TRBV5-5 and TRBJ1-2): DAGVTQSPTHLIKTRGQQVTLRCSPISGHKSVSWYQQVLGQGPQFIFQYYEKEERGRGNFPDRFSARQFPNYSSELNVNALLLGDSALYLCASSLEWSEGYGYTFGSGTRLTVV.

This clonotype has just a few counts. The rearrangement joins TRBV10-3 to TRBJ1-2, with D unclear. There are 14 residues in the CDR3. The V and J ends lost 6 bases and 0 bases respectively, with 11 bases between them. Germline V gene lookup returns CDR1 ENHRY and CDR2 SYGVKD. CDR3 loop: CAIRKGVANYGYTF. The CDR3 DNA is TGTGCCATCAGGAAGGGTGTAGCTAACTATGGCTACACCTTC.

V and J are TRBV6-6 and TRBJ2-2, with D possibly TRBD1 on 8 matching bases. Between the trimmed V and J ends, which lost 6 bases and 6 bases, there was a span of 14 bases. The CDR3 extends over 14 amino acids. The germline gives CDR1 MNHNY, CDR2 SVGAGI (reference sequence). In DNA form, the CDR3 reads TGTGCCAGCAGACCCACAGGGGGGGCCGGGGAGCTGTTTTTT. This encodes CASRPTGGAGELFF.

The chain joins TRBV19 to TRBJ2-3; D is unresolved. V was clipped by 4 bases and J by 6 bases, with 8 bases between them. Germline CDR1 LNHDA, CDR2 SQIVND (reference sequence). The CDR3 consists of 12 residues. In DNA form, the CDR3 reads TGTGCCAGTAGTACTTACCTCGATACGCAGTATTTT. It is translated as CASSTYLDTQYF.